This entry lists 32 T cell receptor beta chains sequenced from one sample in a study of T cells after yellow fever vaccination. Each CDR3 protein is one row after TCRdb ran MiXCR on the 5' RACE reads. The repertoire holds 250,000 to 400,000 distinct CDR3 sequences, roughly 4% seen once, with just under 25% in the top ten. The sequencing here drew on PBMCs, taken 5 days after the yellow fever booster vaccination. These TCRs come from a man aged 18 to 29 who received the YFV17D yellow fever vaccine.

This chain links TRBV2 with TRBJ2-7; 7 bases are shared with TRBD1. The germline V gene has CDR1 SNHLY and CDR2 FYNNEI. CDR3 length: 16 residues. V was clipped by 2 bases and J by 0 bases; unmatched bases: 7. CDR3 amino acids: CASSETTGSPSYEQYF. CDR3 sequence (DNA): TGTGCCAGCAGTGAAACGACAGGGTCCCCCTCCTACGAGCAGTACTTC. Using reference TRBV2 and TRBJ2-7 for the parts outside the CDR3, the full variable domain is EPEVTQTPSHQVTQMGQEVILRCVPISNHLYFYWYRQILGQKVEFLVSFYNNEISEKSEIFDDQFSVERPDGSNFTLKIRSTKLEDSAMYFCASSETTGSPSYEQYFGPGTRLTVT.

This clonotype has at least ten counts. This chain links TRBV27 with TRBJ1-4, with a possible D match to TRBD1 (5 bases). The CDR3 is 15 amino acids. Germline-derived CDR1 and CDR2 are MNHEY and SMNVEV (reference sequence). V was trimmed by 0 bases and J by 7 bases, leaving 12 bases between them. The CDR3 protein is CASSLSPGRSEKLFF. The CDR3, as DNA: TGTGCCAGCAGTTTATCGCCGGGGCGCAGTGAAAAACTGTTTTTT.

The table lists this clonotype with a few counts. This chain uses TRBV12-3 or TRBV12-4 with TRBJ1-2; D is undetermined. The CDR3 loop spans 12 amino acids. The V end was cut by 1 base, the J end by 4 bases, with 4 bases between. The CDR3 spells CASSLGRYGYTF. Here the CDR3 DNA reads TGTGCCAGCAGTTTAGGACGCTATGGCTACACCTTC.

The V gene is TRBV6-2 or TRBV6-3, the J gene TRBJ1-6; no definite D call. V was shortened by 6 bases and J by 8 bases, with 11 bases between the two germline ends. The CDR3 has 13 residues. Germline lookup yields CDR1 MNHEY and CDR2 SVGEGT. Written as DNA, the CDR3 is TGTGCCAGCAGGACCGAACTGGATTCACCCCTCCACTTT. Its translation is CASRTELDSPLHF.

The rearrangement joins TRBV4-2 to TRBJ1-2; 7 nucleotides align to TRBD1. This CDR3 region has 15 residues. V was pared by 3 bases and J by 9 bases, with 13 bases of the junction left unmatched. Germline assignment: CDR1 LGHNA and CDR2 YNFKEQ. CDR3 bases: TGTGCCAGCAGCCATCCCGTGGGACAGATTAATAGCTACACCTTC. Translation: CASSHPVGQINSYTF.

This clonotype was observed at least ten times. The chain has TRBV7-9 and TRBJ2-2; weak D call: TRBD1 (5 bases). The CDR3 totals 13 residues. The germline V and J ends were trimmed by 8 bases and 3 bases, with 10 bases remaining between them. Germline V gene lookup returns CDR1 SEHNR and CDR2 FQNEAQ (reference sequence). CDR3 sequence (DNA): TGTGCCAGCCCCGACAGCTACACCGGGGAGCTGTTTTTT. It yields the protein CASPDSYTGELFF.

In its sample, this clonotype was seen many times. CDR3 in DNA: TGTGCCATCAGTGAGCCGAGTCCGGGAAACCTGGGAGAGACCCAGTACTTC. Residues: CAISEPSPGNLGETQYF. This sequence joins TRBV10-3 and TRBJ2-5; D possibly corresponds to TRBD2 (5 bases). V dropped 2 bases and J dropped 4 bases, with 20 bases sitting between them. Germline CDR1 and CDR2: ENHRY and SYGVKD. The length of the CDR3 is 17 residues.

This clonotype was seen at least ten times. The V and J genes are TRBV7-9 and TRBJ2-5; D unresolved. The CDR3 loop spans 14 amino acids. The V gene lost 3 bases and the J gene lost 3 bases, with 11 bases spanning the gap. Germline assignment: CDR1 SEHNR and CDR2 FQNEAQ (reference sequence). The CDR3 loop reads CASSFTATEETQYF. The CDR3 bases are TGTGCCAGCAGCTTTACGGCGACGGAAGAGACCCAGTACTTC. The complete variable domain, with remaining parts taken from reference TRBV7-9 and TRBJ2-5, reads DTGVSQNPRHKITKRGQNVTFRCDPISEHNRLYWYRQTLGQGPEFLTYFQNEAQLEKSRLLSDRFSAERPKGSFSTLEIQRTEQGDSAMYLCASSFTATEETQYFGPGTRLLVL.

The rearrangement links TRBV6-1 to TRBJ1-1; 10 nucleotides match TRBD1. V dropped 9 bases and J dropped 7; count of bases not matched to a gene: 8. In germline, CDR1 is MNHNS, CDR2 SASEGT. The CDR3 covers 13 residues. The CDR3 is CASGRQGAIEAFF. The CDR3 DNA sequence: TGTGCCAGTGGTCGACAGGGGGCTATTGAAGCTTTCTTT.

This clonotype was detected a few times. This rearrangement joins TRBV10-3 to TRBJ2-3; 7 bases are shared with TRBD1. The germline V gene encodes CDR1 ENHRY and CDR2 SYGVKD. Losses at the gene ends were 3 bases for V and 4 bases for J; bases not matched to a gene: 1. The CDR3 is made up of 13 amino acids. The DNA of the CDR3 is TGTGCCATCAGTGACAGGGGGTCAGATACGCAGTATTTT. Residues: CAISDRGSDTQYF.

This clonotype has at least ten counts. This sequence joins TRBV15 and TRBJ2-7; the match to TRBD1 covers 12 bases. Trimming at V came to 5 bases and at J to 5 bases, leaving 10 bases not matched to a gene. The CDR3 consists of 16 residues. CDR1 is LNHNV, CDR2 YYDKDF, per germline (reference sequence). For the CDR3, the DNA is TGTGCCACCAGCGGGGGACAGGGGGCTTCATTCAACGAGCAGTACTTC. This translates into CATSGGQGASFNEQYF.

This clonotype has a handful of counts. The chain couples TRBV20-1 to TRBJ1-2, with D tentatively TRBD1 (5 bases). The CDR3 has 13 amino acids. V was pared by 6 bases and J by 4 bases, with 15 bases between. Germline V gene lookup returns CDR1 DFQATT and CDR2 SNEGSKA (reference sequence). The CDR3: CSALAGTFYGYTF. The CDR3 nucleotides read TGCAGTGCCCTTGCCGGGACTTTCTATGGCTACACCTTC.

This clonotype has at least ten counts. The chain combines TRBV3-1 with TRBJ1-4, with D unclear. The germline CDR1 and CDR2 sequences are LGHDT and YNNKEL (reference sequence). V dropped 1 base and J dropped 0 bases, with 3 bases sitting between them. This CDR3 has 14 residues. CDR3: CASSQAATNEKLFF. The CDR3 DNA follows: TGTGCCAGCAGCCAAGCCGCAACTAATGAAAAACTGTTTTTT.

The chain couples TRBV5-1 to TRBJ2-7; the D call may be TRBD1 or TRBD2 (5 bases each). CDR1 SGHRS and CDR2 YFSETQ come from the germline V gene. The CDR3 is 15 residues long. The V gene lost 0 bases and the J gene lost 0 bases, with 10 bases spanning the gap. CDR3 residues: CASSLAPGSSYEQYF. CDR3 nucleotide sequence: TGCGCCAGCAGCTTGGCGCCAGGGAGCTCCTACGAGCAGTACTTC. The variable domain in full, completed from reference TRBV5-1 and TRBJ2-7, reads KAGVTQTPRYLIKTRGQQVTLSCSPISGHRSVSWYQQTPGQGLQFLFEYFSETQRNKGNFPGRFSGRQFSNSRSEMNVSTLELGDSALYLCASSLAPGSSYEQYFGPGTRLTVT.

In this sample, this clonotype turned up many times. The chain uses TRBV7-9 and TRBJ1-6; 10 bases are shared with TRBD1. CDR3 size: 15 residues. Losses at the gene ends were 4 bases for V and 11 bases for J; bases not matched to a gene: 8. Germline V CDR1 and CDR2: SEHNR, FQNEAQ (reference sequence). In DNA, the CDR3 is TGTGCCAGCAGCTCAGCCGACAGGGGGCTGACACCCCTCCACTTT. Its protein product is CASSSADRGLTPLHF.

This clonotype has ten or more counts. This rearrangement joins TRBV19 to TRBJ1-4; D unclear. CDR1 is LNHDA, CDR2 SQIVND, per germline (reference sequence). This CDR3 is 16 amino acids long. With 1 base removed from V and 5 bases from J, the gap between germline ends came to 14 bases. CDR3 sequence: CASSIGPRTPNEKLFF. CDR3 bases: TGTGCCAGTAGTATAGGACCGCGAACGCCAAATGAAAAACTGTTTTTT.

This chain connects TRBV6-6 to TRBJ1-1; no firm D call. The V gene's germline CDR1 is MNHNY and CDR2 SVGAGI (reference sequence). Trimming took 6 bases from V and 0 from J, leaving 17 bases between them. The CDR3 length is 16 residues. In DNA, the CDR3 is TGTGCCAGCAGACCGGAAATTGGACGGATGAACACTGAAGCTTTCTTT. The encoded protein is CASRPEIGRMNTEAFF.

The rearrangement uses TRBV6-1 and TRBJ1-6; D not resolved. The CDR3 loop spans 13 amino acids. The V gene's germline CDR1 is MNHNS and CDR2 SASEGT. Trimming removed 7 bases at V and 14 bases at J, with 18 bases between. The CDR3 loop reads CASTESGLWTLHF. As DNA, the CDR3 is TGTGCCAGCACCGAAAGTGGGTTGTGGACCCTCCACTTT.

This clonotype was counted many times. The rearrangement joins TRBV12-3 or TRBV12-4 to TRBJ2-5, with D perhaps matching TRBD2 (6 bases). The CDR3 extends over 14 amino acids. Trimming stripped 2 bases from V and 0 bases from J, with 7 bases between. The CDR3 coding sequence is TGTGCCAGCAGTTTACTAGCGCACCAAGAGACCCAGTACTTC. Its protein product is CASSLLAHQETQYF.

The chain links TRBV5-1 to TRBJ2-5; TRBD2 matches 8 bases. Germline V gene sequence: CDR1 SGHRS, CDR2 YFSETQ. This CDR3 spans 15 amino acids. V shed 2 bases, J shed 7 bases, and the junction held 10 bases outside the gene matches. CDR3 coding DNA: TGCGCCAGCAGCTTAGCGGGGGCCCCGTCAGGGACCCAGTACTTC. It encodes CASSLAGAPSGTQYF.

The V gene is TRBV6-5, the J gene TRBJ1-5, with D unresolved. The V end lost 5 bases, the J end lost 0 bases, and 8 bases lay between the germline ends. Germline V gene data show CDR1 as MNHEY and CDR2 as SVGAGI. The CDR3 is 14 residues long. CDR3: CASSGRRSNQPQHF. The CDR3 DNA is TGTGCCAGCAGTGGCAGACGTAGCAATCAGCCCCAGCATTTT.

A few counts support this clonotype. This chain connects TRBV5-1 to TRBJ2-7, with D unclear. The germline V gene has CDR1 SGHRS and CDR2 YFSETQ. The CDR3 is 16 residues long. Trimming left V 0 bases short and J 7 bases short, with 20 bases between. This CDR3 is CASSLAVTSSIREQYF. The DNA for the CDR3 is TGCGCCAGCAGCTTGGCGGTAACGAGTTCGATTCGGGAGCAGTACTTC.

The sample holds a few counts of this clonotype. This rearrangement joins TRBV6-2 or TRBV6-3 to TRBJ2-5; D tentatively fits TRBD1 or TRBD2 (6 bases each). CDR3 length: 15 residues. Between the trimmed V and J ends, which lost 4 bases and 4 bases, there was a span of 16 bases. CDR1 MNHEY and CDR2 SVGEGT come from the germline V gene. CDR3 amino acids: CASSWGAIRGETQYF. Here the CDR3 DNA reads TGTGCCAGCAGTTGGGGGGCAATACGGGGAGAGACCCAGTACTTC.

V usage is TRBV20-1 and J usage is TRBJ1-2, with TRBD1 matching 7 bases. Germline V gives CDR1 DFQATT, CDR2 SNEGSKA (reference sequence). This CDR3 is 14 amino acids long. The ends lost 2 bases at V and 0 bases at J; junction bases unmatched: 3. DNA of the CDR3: TGCAGTGCTAGAAAACAGGGGACTAACTATGGCTACACCTTC. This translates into CSARKQGTNYGYTF.

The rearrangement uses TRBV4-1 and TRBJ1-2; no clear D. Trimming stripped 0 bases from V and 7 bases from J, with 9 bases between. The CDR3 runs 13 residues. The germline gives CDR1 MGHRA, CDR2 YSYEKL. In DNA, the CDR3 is TGCGCCAGCAGCCAAGACCCTATTTCTGGCTACACCTTC. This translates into CASSQDPISGYTF.

In nucleotides, the CDR3 is TGTGCCAGCAGTGGGTCTGTGACAGCCAACACTGAAGCTTTCTTT. It codes for CASSGSVTANTEAFF. This chain links TRBV2 with TRBJ1-1; D perhaps matches TRBD1 (5 bases). Germline assignment: CDR1 SNHLY and CDR2 FYNNEI. Trimming removed 4 bases at V and 2 bases at J, with 14 bases between. The CDR3 sequence is 15 residues long.

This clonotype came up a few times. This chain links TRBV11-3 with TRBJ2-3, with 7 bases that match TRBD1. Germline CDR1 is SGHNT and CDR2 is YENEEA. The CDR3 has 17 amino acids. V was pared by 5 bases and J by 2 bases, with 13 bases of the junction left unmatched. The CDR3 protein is CASSLRQGISDTDTQYF. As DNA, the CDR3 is TGTGCCAGCAGCCTCCGACAGGGCATAAGTGACACAGATACGCAGTATTTT.

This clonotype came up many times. CDR3 DNA sequence: TGCGCCAGCAGCTTGGGGATGGGGCTGAACACTGAAGCTTTCTTT. It codes for CASSLGMGLNTEAFF. J is TRBJ1-1 and V is TRBV5-1; TRBD1 is a possible D gene (5 bases). Trimming cost V 0 bases and J 0 bases, with 9 bases left between them. Germline loops: CDR1 SGHRS, CDR2 YFSETQ. The CDR3 sequence is 15 residues long.

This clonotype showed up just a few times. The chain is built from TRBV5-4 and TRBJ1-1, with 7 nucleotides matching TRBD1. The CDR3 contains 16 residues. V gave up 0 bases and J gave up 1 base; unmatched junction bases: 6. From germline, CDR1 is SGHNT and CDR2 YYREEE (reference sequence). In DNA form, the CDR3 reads TGTGCCAGCAGCTTGGAAGGGGGCTTGGGGAACACTGAAGCTTTCTTT. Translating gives CASSLEGGLGNTEAFF. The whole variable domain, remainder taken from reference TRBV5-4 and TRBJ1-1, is ETGVTQSPTHLIKTRGQQVTLRCSSQSGHNTVSWYQQALGQGPQFIFQYYREEENGRGNFPPRFSGLQFPNYSSELNVNALELDDSALYLCASSLEGGLGNTEAFFGQGTRLTVV.

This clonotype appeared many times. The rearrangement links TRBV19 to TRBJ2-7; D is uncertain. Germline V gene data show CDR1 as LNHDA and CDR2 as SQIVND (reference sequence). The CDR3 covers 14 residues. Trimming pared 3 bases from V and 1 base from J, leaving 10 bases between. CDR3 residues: CASSIAGGSYEQYF. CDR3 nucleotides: TGTGCCAGTAGTATTGCCGGCGGTTCCTACGAGCAGTACTTC.

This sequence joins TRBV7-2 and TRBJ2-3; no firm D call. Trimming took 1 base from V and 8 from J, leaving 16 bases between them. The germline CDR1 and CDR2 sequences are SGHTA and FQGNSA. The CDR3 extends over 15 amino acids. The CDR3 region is CASSLGLPRVATQYF. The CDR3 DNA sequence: TGTGCCAGCAGCTTAGGACTCCCCCGGGTAGCTACGCAGTATTTT.

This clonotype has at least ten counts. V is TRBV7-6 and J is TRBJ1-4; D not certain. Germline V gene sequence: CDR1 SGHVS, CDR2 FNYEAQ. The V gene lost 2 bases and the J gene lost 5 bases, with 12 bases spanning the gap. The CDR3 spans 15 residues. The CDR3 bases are TGTGCCAGCAGCTTAACGATCTTGGGAAATGAAAAACTGTTTTTT. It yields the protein CASSLTILGNEKLFF.